Listed below are T cell receptor beta chains from one sample, sequenced in a study of a mutant IDH1 vaccine in newly diagnosed glioma. Their antigens remain unidentified. TCRdb keeps only in-frame clones here, not all; method: immunoSEQ multiplex PCR. The top ten clones hold around 5% of a sample with about 38,000 clones, 81% of them seen once. The source material was PBMCs, sampled from a glioma patient whose treatment included an IDH1 peptide vaccine. The receptors originated from a man in his forties with glioma. Both conserved end residues are trimmed from each CDR3. The D gene is left open where the match is weak. Some rows have no size entry. The others give once, few or many, or a class for an expanded clone.

ASSLGQGAWETQY,TRBJ2-5,TRBD1,NA,TRBV5-1,13
ASSEGGQGSSSRF,TRBJ1-4,TRBD1,NA,TRBV5-1,13
ASSLGSGTEAF,TRBJ1-1,NA,NA,TRBV5-1,11
ASSKGTARDEKLF,TRBJ1-4,TRBD1,NA,TRBV7-2,13
ASSPSFLPRTDTQY,TRBJ2-3,NA,NA,TRBV9,14
ASSHTGEEF,TRBJ2-1,TRBD1,NA,TRBV11-2,9
ASSLSAGNLVYT,TRBJ1-2,NA,NA,TRBV7-8,12
ASSSEGRHEKLF,TRBJ1-4,NA,NA,TRBV7-9,12
AWAGLAGGGKTDTQY,TRBJ2-3,TRBD2,once,TRBV30,15
ASTGTGVTEAF,TRBJ1-1,TRBD1,NA,TRBV19,11
ASSVISENTEAF,TRBJ1-1,NA,few,TRBV9,12
ASSLALNNEQF,TRBJ2-1,NA,NA,TRBV5-1,11
ASSLQGTGKNIQY,TRBJ2-4,TRBD1,NA,TRBV28,13
ASSYWSGRETQY,TRBJ2-5,NA,NA,TRBV6-5,12
ASSLGQSYQEAQY,TRBJ2-5,NA,NA,TRBV19,13
ASSRLPRDSTSTDTQY,TRBJ2-3,TRBD1,NA,TRBV7-9,16
ASSPSTGSLGNEQF,TRBJ2-1,NA,few,TRBV7-3,14
ASRQGGNEKLF,TRBJ1-4,TRBD1,NA,TRBV7-9,11
ASRRGSGETQY,TRBJ2-5,TRBD1,NA,TRBV27,11
ASIRSKGGETQY,TRBJ2-5,NA,NA,TRBV6-5,12
ATSGANVLT,TRBJ2-6,NA,NA,TRBV6-5,9
ARKENTEAF,TRBJ1-1,NA,few,TRBV30,9
ASSTGLPMDTQY,TRBJ2-3,TRBD2,NA,TRBV19,12
ASSLGYPGLAAEQY,TRBJ2-5,TRBD2,NA,TRBV28,14
ASSTGPREKLF,TRBJ1-4,NA,NA,TRBV9,11
ASSESRDRLWANEKLF,TRBJ1-4,TRBD1,NA,TRBV10-2,16
ASSLGDDTNTGELF,TRBJ2-2,NA,NA,TRBV5-1,14
ASSPGTDAPQH,TRBJ1-5,NA,NA,TRBV18,11
ASSTTSGNVYEQY,TRBJ2-7,TRBD2,NA,TRBV19,13
ASSTGRGPNQPQH,TRBJ1-5,NA,NA,TRBV19,13
ASSPPGLGLETQY,TRBJ2-5,TRBD2,NA,TRBV28,13
ASSQEASGRGPGELF,TRBJ2-2,TRBD1,NA,TRBV4-3,15
ASSARVRGNEQF,TRBJ2-1,NA,NA,TRBV12-1,12
ASRGRSSYEQY,NA,NA,NA,TRBV5-1,11
ASSLEENTEAF,TRBJ1-1,NA,once,TRBV7-2,11
ASSDGDIQETQY,TRBJ2-5,NA,NA,TRBV2,12
ASSDPFGYT,TRBJ1-2,NA,NA,TRBV6-4,9